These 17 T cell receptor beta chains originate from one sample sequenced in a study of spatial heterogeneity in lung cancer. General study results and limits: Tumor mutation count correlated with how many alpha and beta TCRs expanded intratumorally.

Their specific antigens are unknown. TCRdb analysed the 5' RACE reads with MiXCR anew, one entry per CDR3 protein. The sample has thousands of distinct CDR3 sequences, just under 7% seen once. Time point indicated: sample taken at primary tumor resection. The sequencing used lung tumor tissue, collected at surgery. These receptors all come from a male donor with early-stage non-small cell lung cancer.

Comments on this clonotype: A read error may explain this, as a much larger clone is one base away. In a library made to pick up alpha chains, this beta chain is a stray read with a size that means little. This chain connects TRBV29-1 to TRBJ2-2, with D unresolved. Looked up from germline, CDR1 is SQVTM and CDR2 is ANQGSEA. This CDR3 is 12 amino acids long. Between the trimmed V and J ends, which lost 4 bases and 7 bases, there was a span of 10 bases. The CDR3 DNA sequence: TGCAGCGTTGCCCCCAGGAGCGGGGAGCTGTTTTTT. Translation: CSVAPRSGELFF.

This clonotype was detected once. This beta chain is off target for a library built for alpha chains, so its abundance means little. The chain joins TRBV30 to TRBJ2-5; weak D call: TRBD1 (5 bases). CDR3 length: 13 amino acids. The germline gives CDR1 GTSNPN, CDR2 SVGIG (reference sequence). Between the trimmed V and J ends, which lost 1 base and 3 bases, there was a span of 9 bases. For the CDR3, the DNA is TGTGCCTGGAGTGGACAGCGCGAAGAGACCCAGTACTTC. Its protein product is CAWSGQREETQYF.

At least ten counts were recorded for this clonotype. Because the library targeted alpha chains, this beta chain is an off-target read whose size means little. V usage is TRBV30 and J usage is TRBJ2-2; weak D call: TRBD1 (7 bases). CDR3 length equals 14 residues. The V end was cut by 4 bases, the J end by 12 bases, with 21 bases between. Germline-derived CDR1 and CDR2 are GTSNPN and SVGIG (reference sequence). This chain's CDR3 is CAWTPGGGMPQLFF. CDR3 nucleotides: TGTGCCTGGACACCCGGAGGGGGCATGCCACAGCTGTTTTTT. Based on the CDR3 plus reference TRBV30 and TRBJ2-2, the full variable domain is SQTIHQWPATLVQPVGSPLSLECTVEGTSNPNLYWYRQAAGRGLQLLFYSVGIGQISSEVPQNLSASRPQDRQFILSSKKLLLSDSGFYLCAWTPGGGMPQLFFGEGSRLTVL.

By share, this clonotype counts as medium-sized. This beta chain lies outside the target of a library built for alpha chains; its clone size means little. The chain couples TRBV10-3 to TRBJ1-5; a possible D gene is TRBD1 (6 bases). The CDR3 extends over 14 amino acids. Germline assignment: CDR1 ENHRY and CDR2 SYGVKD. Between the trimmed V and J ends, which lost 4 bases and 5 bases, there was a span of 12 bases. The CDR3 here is CAISGGGAYQPQHF. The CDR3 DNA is TGTGCCATCAGTGGAGGGGGGGCATATCAGCCCCAGCATTTT.

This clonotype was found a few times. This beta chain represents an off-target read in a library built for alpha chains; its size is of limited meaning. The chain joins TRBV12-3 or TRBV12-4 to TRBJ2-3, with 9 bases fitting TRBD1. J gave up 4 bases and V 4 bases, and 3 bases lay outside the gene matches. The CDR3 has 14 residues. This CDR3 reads CASSSRTGADTQYF. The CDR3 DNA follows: TGTGCCAGCAGTTCCCGGACAGGGGCAGATACGCAGTATTTT.

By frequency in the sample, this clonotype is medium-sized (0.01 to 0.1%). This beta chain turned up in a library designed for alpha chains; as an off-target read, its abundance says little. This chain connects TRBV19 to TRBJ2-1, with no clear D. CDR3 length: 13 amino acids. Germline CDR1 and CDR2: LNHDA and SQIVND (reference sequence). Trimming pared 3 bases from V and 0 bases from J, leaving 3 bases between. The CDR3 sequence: CASSIPSYNEQFF. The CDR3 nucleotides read TGTGCCAGTAGTATCCCCTCCTACAATGAGCAGTTCTTC.

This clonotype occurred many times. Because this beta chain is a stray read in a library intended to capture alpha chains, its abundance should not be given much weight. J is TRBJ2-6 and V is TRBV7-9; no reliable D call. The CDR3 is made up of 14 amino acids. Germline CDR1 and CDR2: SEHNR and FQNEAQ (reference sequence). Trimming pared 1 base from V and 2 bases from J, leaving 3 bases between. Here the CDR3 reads CASSLDTGANVLTF. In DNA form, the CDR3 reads TGTGCCAGCAGCTTAGACACTGGGGCCAACGTCCTGACTTTC.

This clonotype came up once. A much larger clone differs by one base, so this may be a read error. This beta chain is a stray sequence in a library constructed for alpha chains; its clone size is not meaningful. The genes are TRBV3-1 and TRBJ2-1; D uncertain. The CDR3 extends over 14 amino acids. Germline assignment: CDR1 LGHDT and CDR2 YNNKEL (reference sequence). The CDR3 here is CASSRDWSFNEQFF. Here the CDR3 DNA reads TGTGCCAGCAGCCGAGACTGGTCCTTCAATGAGCAGTTCTTC.

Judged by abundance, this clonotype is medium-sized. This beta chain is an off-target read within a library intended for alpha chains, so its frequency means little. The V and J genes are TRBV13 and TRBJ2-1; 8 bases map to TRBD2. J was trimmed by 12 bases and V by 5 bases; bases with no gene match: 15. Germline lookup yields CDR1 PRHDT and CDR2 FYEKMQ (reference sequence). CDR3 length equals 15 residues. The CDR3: CASSHRQQQRGTQFF. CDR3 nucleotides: TGTGCCAGCAGCCATCGCCAGCAACAGCGGGGGACGCAGTTCTTC.

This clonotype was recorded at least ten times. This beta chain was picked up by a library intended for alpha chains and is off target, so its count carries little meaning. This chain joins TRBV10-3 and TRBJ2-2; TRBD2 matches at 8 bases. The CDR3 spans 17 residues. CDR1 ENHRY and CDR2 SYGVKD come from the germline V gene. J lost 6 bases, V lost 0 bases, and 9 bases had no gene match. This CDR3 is CAISESTSIAGPGELFF. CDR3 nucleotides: TGTGCCATCAGTGAGTCGACCTCAATAGCGGGACCCGGGGAGCTGTTTTTT.

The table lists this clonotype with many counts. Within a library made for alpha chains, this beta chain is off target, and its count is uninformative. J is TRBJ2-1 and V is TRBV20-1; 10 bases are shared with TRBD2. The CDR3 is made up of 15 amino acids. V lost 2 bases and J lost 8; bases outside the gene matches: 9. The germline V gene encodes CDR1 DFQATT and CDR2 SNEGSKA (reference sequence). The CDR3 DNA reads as TGCAGTGCTAGATCTTCTCTAGCGGGAGTCGATGAGCAGTTCTTC. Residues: CSARSSLAGVDEQFF.

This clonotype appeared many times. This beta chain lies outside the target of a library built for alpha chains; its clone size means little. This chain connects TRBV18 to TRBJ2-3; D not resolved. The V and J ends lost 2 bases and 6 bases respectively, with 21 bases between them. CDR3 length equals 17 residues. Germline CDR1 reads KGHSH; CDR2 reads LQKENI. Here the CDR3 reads CASSPSKLNSPKDTQYF. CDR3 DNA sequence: TGTGCCAGCTCACCATCCAAGCTAAACTCCCCAAAGGATACGCAGTATTTT.

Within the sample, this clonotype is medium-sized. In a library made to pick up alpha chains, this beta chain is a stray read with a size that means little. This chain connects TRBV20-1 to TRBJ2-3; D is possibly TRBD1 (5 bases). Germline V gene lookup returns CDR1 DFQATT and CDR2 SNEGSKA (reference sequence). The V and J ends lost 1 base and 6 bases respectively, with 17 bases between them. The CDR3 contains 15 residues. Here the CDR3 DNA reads TGCAGTGCTAGAGGGGTTTTAAGGACATCCGATACGCAGTATTTT. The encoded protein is CSARGVLRTSDTQYF.

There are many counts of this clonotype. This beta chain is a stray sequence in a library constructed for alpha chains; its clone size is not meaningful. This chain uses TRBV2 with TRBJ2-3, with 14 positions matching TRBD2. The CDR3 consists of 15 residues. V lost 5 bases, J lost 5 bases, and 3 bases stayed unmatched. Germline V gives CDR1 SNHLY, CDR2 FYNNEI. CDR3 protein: CASSRTSGRRDTQYF. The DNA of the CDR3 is TGTGCCAGCAGTCGGACTAGCGGGAGGAGAGATACGCAGTATTTT. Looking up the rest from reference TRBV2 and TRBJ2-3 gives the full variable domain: EPEVTQTPSHQVTQMGQEVILRCVPISNHLYFYWYRQILGQKVEFLVSFYNNEISEKSEIFDDQFSVERPDGSNFTLKIRSTKLEDSAMYFCASSRTSGRRDTQYFGPGTRLTVL.

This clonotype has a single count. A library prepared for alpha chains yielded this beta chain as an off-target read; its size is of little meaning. The CDR3 here is CASSRTSGEQFF. The CDR3 nucleotides are TGTGCCAGCAGTAGGACTAGCGGTGAGCAGTTCTTC. This chain joins TRBV7-8 and TRBJ2-1; 10 bases fit TRBD2. This CDR3 has 12 amino acids. The V segment lost 6 bases and the J segment 9 bases; nucleotides outside the gene matches: 2. Germline assignment: CDR1 SGHVS and CDR2 FQNEAQ.

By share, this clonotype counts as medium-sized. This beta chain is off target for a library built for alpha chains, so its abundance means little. The CDR3 region has the DNA TGCAGTGCTAGGGATGGGACAGCGAACACTGAAGCTTTCTTT. This sequence encodes CSARDGTANTEAFF. This chain links TRBV20-1 with TRBJ1-1; 7 bases align to TRBD1. The J segment lost 1 base and the V segment lost 3 bases, leaving 5 bases of the junction unmatched. CDR1 is DFQATT, CDR2 SNEGSKA, per germline (reference sequence). This CDR3 has 14 amino acids.

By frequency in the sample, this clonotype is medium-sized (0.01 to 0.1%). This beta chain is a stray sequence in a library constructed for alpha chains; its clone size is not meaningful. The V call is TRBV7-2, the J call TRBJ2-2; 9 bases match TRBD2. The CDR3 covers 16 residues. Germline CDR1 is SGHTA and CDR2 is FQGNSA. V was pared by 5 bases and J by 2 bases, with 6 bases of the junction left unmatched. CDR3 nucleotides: TGTGCCAGCAGCAAGGGACTAGCAGGCAACACCGGGGAGCTGTTTTTT. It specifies CASSKGLAGNTGELFF.